One sample yielded the 28 T cell receptor beta chains listed below, sequenced in a study of CD8+ T cells in alopecia areata. It was cDNA, reverse transcribed from extracted RNA, that served as the sequencing template. The table came from immunoSEQ multiplex PCR; TCRdb's copy has only in-frame clones and leaves some out. This table holds about 110,000 clones, around 59% found once. Sequences were obtained from CD8+ T cells sorted from blood. The source of these receptors is a human donor in good health.

In its sample, this clone was seen once. V and J are TRBV14 and TRBJ2-1; D is unclear. The CDR3 sequence is 13 residues long. From germline, CDR1 is SGHDN and CDR2 FVKESK. Trimming stripped 0 bases from V and 7 bases from J, with 7 bases between. DNA of the CDR3: TGTGCCAGCAGCCAAGATGTATGGAATGAGCAGTTCTTC. It is translated as CASSQDVWNEQFF.

The genes are TRBV19 and TRBJ2-1; 8 bases are a match to TRBD2. Per germline, CDR1 LNHDA and CDR2 SQIVND (reference sequence). The CDR3 has 15 residues. The V segment lost 6 bases and the J segment 5 bases; nucleotides outside the gene matches: 9. The CDR3 reads CASSLGAGGHNEQFF. In DNA form, the CDR3 reads TGTGCCAGTAGCCTAGGGGCGGGGGGACACAATGAGCAGTTCTTC.

V usage is TRBV29-1 and J usage is TRBJ1-3; D gene unclear. Germline values: CDR1 SQVTM, CDR2 ANQGSEA. The V gene lost 0 bases and the J gene lost 0 bases, with 9 bases spanning the gap. There are 15 residues in the CDR3. The CDR3: CSVEEASPSGNTIYF. The CDR3 DNA is TGCAGCGTTGAAGAGGCCTCCCCCTCTGGAAACACCATATATTTT.

The chain couples TRBV27 to TRBJ1-6; D is uncertain. Germline CDR1 is MNHEY and CDR2 is SMNVEV (reference sequence). V was clipped by 5 bases and J by 9 bases, with 17 bases between them. The CDR3 spans 15 residues. CDR3 region: CASSPPPIGGSPLHF. The CDR3 DNA sequence: TGTGCCAGCAGTCCCCCACCGATAGGTGGTTCACCCCTCCACTTT.

This clone was counted between two and nine times. V usage is TRBV6-5 and J usage is TRBJ2-7; maybe TRBD2 (6 bases). Trimming removed 5 bases from V and 3 bases from J, with 11 bases in between. This CDR3 is built from 13 residues. The germline CDR1 and CDR2 sequences are MNHEY and SVGAGI. CDR3 DNA sequence: TGTGCCAGCAGTCAGGAGGGCCTCTACGAGCAGTACTTC. Its translation: CASSQEGLYEQYF.

The rearrangement joins TRBV19 to TRBJ1-2, with D perhaps matching TRBD1 (5 bases). Germline CDR1 LNHDA, CDR2 SQIVND (reference sequence). V lost 8 bases and J lost 5, with 15 bases in between. This CDR3 spans 13 amino acids. CDR3 coding DNA: TGTGCCAGTGACCCAGGACACCCGTATGGCTACACCTTC. Translated: CASDPGHPYGYTF.

The DNA of the CDR3 is TGCGCCAGCAGACGGACTAGCGGGGGGTCAGATACGCAGTATTTT. It specifies CASRRTSGGSDTQYF. This chain links TRBV4-1 with TRBJ2-3; the match to TRBD2 covers 14 bases. Germline CDR1 MGHRA, CDR2 YSYEKL. J was trimmed by 4 bases and V by 6 bases; bases with no gene match: 3. The CDR3 totals 15 residues.

This clone came up a few times. An end of the junction does not agree with germline; a read error may underlie this. CDR3 DNA: TGTGCCAGCAGTGGGGGACAGGGGCTCACCTACGAGCAGTACTTC. This translates into CASSGGQGLTYEQYF. The gene calls are TRBV10-3 and TRBJ2-7, with 10 bases matching TRBD1. In germline, CDR1 is ENHRY, CDR2 SYGVKD. The CDR3 runs 15 residues.

This clone has just a few counts. The chain has TRBV6-5 and TRBJ1-1; D unclear. The CDR3 contains 13 residues. V gave up 0 bases and J gave up 0 bases, with 2 bases separating them. The germline gives CDR1 MNHEY, CDR2 SVGAGI. The CDR3 DNA sequence: TGTGCCAGCAGTTACTCGGTGAACACTGAAGCTTTCTTT. It is translated as CASSYSVNTEAFF.

This chain joins TRBV11-2 and TRBJ2-7; D is unclear. This CDR3 spans 14 amino acids. Trimming left V 3 bases short and J 0 bases short, with 9 bases between. CDR1 is SGHAT, CDR2 FQNNGV, per germline. The CDR3 DNA reads as TGTGCCAGCAGCTTTTCAGGTTCCTCCTACGAGCAGTACTTC. Translation gives CASSFSGSSYEQYF.

The chain carries TRBV30 and TRBJ1-2; no reliable D call. The CDR3 is made up of 12 amino acids. Germline CDR1 and CDR2: GTSNPN and SVGIG (reference sequence). Trimming left V 4 bases short and J 6 bases short, with 12 bases between. Written as DNA, the CDR3 is TGTGCCTGGACCCCAATGAATAATGGCTACACCTTC. This encodes CAWTPMNNGYTF. Looking up the rest from reference TRBV30 and TRBJ1-2 gives the full variable domain: SQTIHQWPATLVQPVGSPLSLECTVEGTSNPNLYWYRQAAGRGLQLLFYSVGIGQISSEVPQNLSASRPQDRQFILSSKKLLLSDSGFYLCAWTPMNNGYTFGSGTRLTVV.

The chain has TRBV9 and TRBJ2-3; no firm D call. CDR3 size: 13 residues. CDR1 and CDR2 from the germline V gene are SGDLS and YYNGEE. Trimming took 4 bases from V and 1 from J, leaving 7 bases between them. The CDR3 DNA reads as TGTGCCAGCAGCCCCAGTGGCACAGATACGCAGTATTTT. This sequence encodes CASSPSGTDTQYF.

The chain has TRBV5-1 and TRBJ2-7; D uncertain. The germline V and J ends were trimmed by 0 bases and 0 bases, with 7 bases remaining between them. Germline V gives CDR1 SGHRS, CDR2 YFSETQ. This CDR3 is 14 amino acids long. This chain's CDR3 is CASSLAGPSYEQYF. CDR3 DNA sequence: TGCGCCAGCAGCTTGGCCGGGCCCTCCTACGAGCAGTACTTC.

This chain uses TRBV7-2 with TRBJ2-7, with 7 nucleotides matching TRBD2. J gave up 10 bases and V 3 bases, and 15 bases lay outside the gene matches. Germline CDR1 SGHTA, CDR2 FQGNSA. The CDR3 totals 15 residues. CDR3 nucleotides: TGTGCCAGCAGCTTTCCTGGTTGGCTAGCGGTGCGACAGTACTTC. This sequence encodes CASSFPGWLAVRQYF.

The genes are TRBV4-1 and TRBJ1-2; D gene uncertain. The germline V and J ends were trimmed by 0 bases and 6 bases, with 11 bases remaining between them. The CDR3 consists of 14 residues. Germline V CDR1 and CDR2: MGHRA, YSYEKL. This CDR3 reads CASSQDPWVDGYTF. The CDR3 coding sequence is TGCGCCAGCAGCCAAGATCCTTGGGTAGATGGCTACACCTTC.

The chain carries TRBV19 and TRBJ1-2; 8 bases are shared with TRBD1. CDR1 and CDR2 (germline): LNHDA, SQIVND (reference sequence). This CDR3 spans 14 amino acids. V lost 5 bases, J lost 5 bases, and 7 bases stayed unmatched. CDR3 in amino acids: CASSPQTGEYGYTF. The CDR3 region has the DNA TGTGCCAGTAGTCCCCAGACAGGGGAGTATGGCTACACCTTC.

This chain links TRBV7-9 with TRBJ2-1, with a tentative D call TRBD2 (5 bases). Trimming removed 5 bases from V and 7 bases from J, with 12 bases in between. Per germline, CDR1 SEHNR and CDR2 FQNEAQ (reference sequence). The length of the CDR3 is 13 residues. As DNA, the CDR3 is TGTGCCAGCAGCCCTCCCGGGGTAAATGAGCAGTTCTTC. Translated: CASSPPGVNEQFF. Supplemented by reference TRBV7-9 and TRBJ2-1, the full variable domain reads DTGVSQNPRHKITKRGQNVTFRCDPISEHNRLYWYRQTLGQGPEFLTYFQNEAQLEKSRLLSDRFSAERPKGSFSTLEIQRTEQGDSAMYLCASSPPGVNEQFFGPGTRLTVL.

This chain joins TRBV2 and TRBJ2-7, with D possibly TRBD2 on 7 matching bases. V shed 8 bases and J shed 3 bases, with 23 bases lying between them. The CDR3 covers 16 residues. Germline V gene lookup returns CDR1 SNHLY and CDR2 FYNNEI. As DNA, the CDR3 is TGTGCCAGCGGAGGGGGGGCCCTTATCCAAGTCTACGAGCAGTACTTC. Protein product: CASGGGALIQVYEQYF.

The DNA of the CDR3 is TGTGCCAGCAGCTTAACGGCAGGCGAAGGGGAGACCCAGTACTTC. This encodes CASSLTAGEGETQYF. V usage is TRBV11-2 and J usage is TRBJ2-5; D is undetermined. CDR1 and CDR2 from the germline V gene are SGHAT and FQNNGV. The V end lost 2 bases, the J end lost 5 bases, and 15 bases lay between the germline ends. The CDR3 runs 15 residues.

This chain links TRBV7-9 with TRBJ2-7, with no clear D. CDR3 size: 16 residues. V lost 1 base and J 6 bases, leaving 19 bases between the germline ends. CDR1 is SEHNR, CDR2 FQNEAQ, per germline (reference sequence). As DNA, the CDR3 is TGTGCCAGCAGCTTAGTTGTGGCTCCCAATCTGTTCGAGCAGTACTTC. Protein: CASSLVVAPNLFEQYF.

V and J are TRBV7-9 and TRBJ2-7; no firm D call. V shed 0 bases and J shed 2 bases, with 2 bases lying between them. This CDR3 is built from 12 residues. Germline V gives CDR1 SEHNR, CDR2 FQNEAQ (reference sequence). The CDR3 DNA sequence: TGTGCCAGCAGCTTAGCCCCCTACGAGCAGTACTTC. Its protein is CASSLAPYEQYF.

V is TRBV25-1 and J is TRBJ2-5; 10 bases are a match to TRBD1. Trimming removed 8 bases from V and 5 bases from J; junction bases left unmatched: 11. The CDR3 runs 15 residues. Per germline, CDR1 MGHDK and CDR2 SYGVNS. CDR3 amino acids: CASSTGQGVRETQYF. CDR3 DNA: TGTGCCAGCTCGACAGGACAGGGGGTTAGGGAGACCCAGTACTTC.

The rearrangement uses TRBV11-2 and TRBJ1-2; no clear D. Germline assignment: CDR1 SGHAT and CDR2 FQNNGV. This CDR3 contains 15 residues. The V end was cut by 1 base, the J end by 5 bases, with 14 bases between. This CDR3 reads CASSLGTGSEYGYTF. The CDR3 bases are TGTGCCAGCAGCTTAGGCACGGGGTCTGAGTATGGCTACACCTTC.

This rearrangement joins TRBV7-2 to TRBJ1-4; D is possibly TRBD1 (6 bases). Trimming took 3 bases from V and 5 from J, leaving 22 bases between them. Germline CDR1 SGHTA, CDR2 FQGNSA. This CDR3 has 18 amino acids. The CDR3 loop is CASSLGATSPALNEKLFF. CDR3 DNA sequence: TGTGCCAGCAGCTTGGGGGCGACAAGCCCTGCGCTAAATGAAAAACTGTTTTTT.

V gene TRBV29-1 combines with J gene TRBJ1-2; TRBD1 might be the D (5 bases). There are 13 residues in the CDR3. Germline CDR1 SQVTM, CDR2 ANQGSEA. Trimming pared 7 bases from V and 8 bases from J, leaving 20 bases between. The CDR3 protein is CSDNRDRLRGYTF. The CDR3 coding sequence is TGCAGCGATAACCGGGACCGACTCCGAGGCTACACCTTC.

V and J are TRBV20-1 and TRBJ2-1; TRBD2 matches 7 bases. The CDR3 has 11 residues. CDR1 is DFQATT and CDR2 is SNEGSKA in the germline V gene (reference sequence). Trimming took 6 bases from V and 13 from J; bases not matched to a gene: 9. The CDR3 sequence: CSANPGLPQFF. Here the CDR3 DNA reads TGCAGTGCAAATCCGGGACTACCCCAGTTCTTC.

This chain connects TRBV28 to TRBJ2-1; 15 bases match TRBD2. The CDR3 contains 17 residues. V was pared by 8 bases and J by 6 bases, with 11 bases of the junction left unmatched. Germline V gene data show CDR1 as MDHEN and CDR2 as SYDVKM. CDR3 sequence (DNA): TGTGCCAGCTCCTTAAGAGGGGGACTAGCGGGGGGCAATGAGCAGTTCTTC. It yields the protein CASSLRGGLAGGNEQFF.

This clone has just a few counts. The gene calls are TRBV23-1 and TRBJ1-2; TRBD1 is a possible D gene (5 bases). TRBV23-1 is marked as an open reading frame, function uncertain. Trimming shortened V by 4 bases and J by 3 bases, and 12 bases separated the two germline ends. The CDR3 length is 14 residues. This CDR3 reads CASSRNGAHYGYTF. Written as DNA, the CDR3 is TGCGCCAGCAGTCGCAATGGGGCACACTATGGCTACACCTTC.